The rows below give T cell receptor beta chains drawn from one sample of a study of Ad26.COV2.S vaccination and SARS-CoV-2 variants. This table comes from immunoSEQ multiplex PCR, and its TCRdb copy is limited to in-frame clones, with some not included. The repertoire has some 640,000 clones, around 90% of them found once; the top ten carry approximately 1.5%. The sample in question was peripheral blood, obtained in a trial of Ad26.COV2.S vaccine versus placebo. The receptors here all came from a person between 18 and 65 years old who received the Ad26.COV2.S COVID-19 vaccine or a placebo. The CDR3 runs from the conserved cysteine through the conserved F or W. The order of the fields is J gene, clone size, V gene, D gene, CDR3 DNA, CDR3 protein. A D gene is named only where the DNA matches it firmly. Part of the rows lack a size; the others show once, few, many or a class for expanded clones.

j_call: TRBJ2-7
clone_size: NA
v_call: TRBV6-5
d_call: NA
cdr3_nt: TGTGCCAGCAGTTACGGAGGTCCGGGTTACTCCTACGAGCAGTACTTC
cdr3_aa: CASSYGGPGYSYEQYF

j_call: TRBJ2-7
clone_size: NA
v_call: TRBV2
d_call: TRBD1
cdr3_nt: TGTGCCAGCATGCGGACAGGGCCCGCGGGCGAGCAGTACTTC
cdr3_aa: CASMRTGPAGEQYF

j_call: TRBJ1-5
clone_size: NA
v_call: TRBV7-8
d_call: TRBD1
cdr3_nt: TGTGCCAGCAGCTTTGGGACAGGGCAGACTCAGCCCCAGCATTTT
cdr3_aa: CASSFGTGQTQPQHF

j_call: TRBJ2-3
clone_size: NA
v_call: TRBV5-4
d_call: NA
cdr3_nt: TGTGCCAGCAGCCTGGACGCAGGGCAAGGAGATACGCAGTATTTT
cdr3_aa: CASSLDAGQGDTQYF

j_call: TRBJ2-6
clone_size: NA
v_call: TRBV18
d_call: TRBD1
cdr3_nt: TGTGCCAGCTCTAAGAAGGGACAGGGCATCCCCTTTGGGGCCAACGTCCTGACTTTC
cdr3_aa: CASSKKGQGIPFGANVLTF

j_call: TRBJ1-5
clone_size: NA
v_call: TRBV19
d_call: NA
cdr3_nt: TGTGCCAGTAGTCCTTGGGGGGGCTCCAATCAGCCCCAGCATTTT
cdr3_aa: CASSPWGGSNQPQHF

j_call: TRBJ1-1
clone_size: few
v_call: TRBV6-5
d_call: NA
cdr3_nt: TGTGCCAGCAGTCCGAGTAGGAGGGGGGCTGAAGCTTTCTTT
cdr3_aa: CASSPSRRGAEAFF

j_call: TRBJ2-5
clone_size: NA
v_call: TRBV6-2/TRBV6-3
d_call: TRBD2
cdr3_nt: TGTGCCAGCAGTTACGGGCTAGCGGGGGGTTACCAAGAGACCCAGTACTTC
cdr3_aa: CASSYGLAGGYQETQYF

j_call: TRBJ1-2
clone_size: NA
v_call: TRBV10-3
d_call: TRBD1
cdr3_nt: TGTGCCATCAGAGGACAGGGGGAAAACTATGGCTACACCTTC
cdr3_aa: CAIRGQGENYGYTF

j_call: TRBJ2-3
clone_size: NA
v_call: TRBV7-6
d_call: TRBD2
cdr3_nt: TGTGCCAGCAGCAGTAGCGGGGGGGCCACAGATACGCAGTATTTT
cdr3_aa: CASSSSGGATDTQYF

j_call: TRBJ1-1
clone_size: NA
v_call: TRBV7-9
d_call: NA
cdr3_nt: TGTGCCAGCAGCTTAGGACAGTTTGAAGCTTTCTTT
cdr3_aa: CASSLGQFEAFF

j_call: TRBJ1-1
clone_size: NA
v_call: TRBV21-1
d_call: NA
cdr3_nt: TGTGCCAGCAGCATCTTAACCGGGACAGGATACTACACTGAAGCTTTCTTT
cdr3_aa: CASSILTGTGYYTEAFF

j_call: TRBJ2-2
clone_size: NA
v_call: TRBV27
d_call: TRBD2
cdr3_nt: TGTGCCAGCAGTTTGACTAGCTTTGGCGGGGAGCTGTTTTTT
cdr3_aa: CASSLTSFGGELFF

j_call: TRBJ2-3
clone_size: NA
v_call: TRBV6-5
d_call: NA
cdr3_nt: TGTGCCAGCAGTTACTCAGGGGAGCAGTATTTT
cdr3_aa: CASSYSGEQYF

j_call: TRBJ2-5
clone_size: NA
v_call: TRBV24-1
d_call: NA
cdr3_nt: TGTGCCACCAGTGGGCCAGGGGAAGGAGAGACCCAGTACTTC
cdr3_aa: CATSGPGEGETQYF

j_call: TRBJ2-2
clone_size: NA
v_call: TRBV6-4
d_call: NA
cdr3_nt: TGTGCCAGCAGTGCAACAGGTTACACCGGGGAGCTGTTTTTT
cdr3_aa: CASSATGYTGELFF

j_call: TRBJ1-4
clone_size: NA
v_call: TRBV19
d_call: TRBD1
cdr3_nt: TGTGCCAGTAGTCGGAGGACAGGGCCAGCTGCAACTAATGAAAAACTGTTTTTT
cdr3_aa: CASSRRTGPAATNEKLFF

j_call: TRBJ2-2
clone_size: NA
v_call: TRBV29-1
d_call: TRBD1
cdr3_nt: TGCAGCGTTGGGACAGGGGGCGGAACCGGGGAGCTGTTTTTT
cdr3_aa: CSVGTGGGTGELFF

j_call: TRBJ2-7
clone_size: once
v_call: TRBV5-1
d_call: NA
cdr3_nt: TGCGCCAGCAGCTTGGCATCCCAGGTGTACGAGCAGTACTTC
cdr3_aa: CASSLASQVYEQYF

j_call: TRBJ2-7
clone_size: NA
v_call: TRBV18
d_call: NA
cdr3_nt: TGTGCCAGCTCACCGACTAGTTCTCACGAGCAGTACTTC
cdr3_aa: CASSPTSSHEQYF